This T cell receptor (beta chain) was profiled in a study of neurological immune-mediated disorders. The table lists this clonotype with many counts. MiXCR, applied by TCRdb to the 5' RACE reads, yields one record per CDR3 protein. The repertoire holds 25,000 to 35,000 distinct CDR3 sequences, approximately 3.2% seen once, with 6% to 9% in the top ten. The germline V and J ends were trimmed by 4 bases and 1 base, with 7 bases remaining between them. CDR3 length: 13 amino acids. Germline CDR1 and CDR2: ENHRY and SYGVKD. The chain couples TRBV10-3 to TRBJ1-1; D might be TRBD1 (5 bases). The sample taken for sequencing was PBMCs. The receptor comes from a woman aged 25 to 45 with multiple sclerosis. CDR3 amino acids: CAISGGKNTEAFF. The CDR3 coding sequence is TGTGCCATCAGTGGGGGCAAGAACACTGAAGCTTTCTTT.